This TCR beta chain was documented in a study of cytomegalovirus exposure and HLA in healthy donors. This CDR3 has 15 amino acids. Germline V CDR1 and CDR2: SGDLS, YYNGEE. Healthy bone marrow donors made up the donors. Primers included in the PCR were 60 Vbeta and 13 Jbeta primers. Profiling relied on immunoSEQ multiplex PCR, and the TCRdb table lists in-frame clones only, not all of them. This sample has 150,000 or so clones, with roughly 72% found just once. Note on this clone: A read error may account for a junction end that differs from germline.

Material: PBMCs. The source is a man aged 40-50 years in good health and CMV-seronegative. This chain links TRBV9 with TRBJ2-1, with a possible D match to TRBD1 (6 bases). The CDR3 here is CASSQGHLSYNEQLF. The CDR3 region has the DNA TGTGCCAGCAGCCAGGGACACCTATCCTACAATGAGCAGCTCTTC.